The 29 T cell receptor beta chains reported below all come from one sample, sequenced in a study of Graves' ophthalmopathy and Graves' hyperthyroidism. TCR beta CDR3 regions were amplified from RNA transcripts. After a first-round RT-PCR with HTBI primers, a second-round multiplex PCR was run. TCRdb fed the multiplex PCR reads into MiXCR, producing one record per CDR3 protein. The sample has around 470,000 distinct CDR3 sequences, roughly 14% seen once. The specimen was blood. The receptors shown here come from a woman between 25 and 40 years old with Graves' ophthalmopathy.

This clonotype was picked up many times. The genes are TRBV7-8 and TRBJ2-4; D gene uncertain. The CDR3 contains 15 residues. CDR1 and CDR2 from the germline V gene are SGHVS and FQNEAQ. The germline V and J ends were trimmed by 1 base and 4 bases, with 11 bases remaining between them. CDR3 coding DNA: TGTGCCAGCAGCTTAGTTGGACGGATTAAAAACATTCAGTACTTC. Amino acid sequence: CASSLVGRIKNIQYF.

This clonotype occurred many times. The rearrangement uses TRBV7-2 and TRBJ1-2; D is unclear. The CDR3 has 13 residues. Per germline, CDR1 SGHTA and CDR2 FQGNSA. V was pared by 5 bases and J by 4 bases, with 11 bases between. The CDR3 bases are TGTGCCAGCAGCCCCTCCCGGAGCTATGGCTACACCTTC. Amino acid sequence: CASSPSRSYGYTF.

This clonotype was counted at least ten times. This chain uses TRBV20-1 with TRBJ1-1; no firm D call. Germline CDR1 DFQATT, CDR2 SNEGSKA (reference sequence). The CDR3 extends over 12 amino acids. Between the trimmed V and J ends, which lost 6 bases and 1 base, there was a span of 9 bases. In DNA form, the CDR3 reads TGCAGTGCCCAGATCGGGAACACTGAAGCTTTCTTT. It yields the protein CSAQIGNTEAFF.

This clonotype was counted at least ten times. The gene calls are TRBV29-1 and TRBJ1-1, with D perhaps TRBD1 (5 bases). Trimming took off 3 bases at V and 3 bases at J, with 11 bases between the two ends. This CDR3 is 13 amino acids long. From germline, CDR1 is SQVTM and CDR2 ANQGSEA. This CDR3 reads CSVEFRADTEAFF. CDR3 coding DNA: TGCAGCGTTGAGTTCAGGGCAGACACTGAAGCTTTCTTT.

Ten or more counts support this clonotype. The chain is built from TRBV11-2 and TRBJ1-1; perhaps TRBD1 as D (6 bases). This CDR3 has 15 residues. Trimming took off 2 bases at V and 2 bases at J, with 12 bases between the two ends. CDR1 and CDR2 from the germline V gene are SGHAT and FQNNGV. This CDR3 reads CASSLSGEENTEAFF. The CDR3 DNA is TGTGCCAGCAGCTTATCAGGGGAGGAAAACACTGAAGCTTTCTTT. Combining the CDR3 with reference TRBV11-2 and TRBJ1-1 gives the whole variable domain EAGVAQSPRYKIIEKRQSVAFWCNPISGHATLYWYQQILGQGPKLLIQFQNNGVVDDSQLPKDRFSAERLKGVDSTLKIQPAKLEDSAVYLCASSLSGEENTEAFFGQGTRLTVV.

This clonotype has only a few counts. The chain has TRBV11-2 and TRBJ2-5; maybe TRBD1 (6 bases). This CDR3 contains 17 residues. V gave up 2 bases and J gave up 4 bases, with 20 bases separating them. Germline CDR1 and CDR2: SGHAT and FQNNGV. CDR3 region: CASSLREKDRRGETQYF. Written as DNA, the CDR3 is TGTGCCAGCAGCTTAAGGGAAAAAGACAGGAGAGGAGAGACCCAGTACTTC.

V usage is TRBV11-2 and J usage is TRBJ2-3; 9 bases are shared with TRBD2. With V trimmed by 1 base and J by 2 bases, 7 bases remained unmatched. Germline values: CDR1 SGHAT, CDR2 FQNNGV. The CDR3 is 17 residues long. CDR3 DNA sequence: TGTGCCAGCAGCTTAGGAGGCGGGAGGGCCAACACAGATACGCAGTATTTT. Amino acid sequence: CASSLGGGRANTDTQYF.

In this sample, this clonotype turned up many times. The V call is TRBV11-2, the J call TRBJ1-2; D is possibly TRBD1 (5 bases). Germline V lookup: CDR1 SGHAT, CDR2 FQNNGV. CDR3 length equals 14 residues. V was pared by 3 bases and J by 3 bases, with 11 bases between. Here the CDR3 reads CASSFKAGHYGYTF. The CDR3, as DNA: TGTGCCAGCAGCTTTAAGGCAGGGCACTATGGCTACACCTTC. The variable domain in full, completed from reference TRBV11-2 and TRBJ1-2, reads EAGVAQSPRYKIIEKRQSVAFWCNPISGHATLYWYQQILGQGPKLLIQFQNNGVVDDSQLPKDRFSAERLKGVDSTLKIQPAKLEDSAVYLCASSFKAGHYGYTFGSGTRLTVV.

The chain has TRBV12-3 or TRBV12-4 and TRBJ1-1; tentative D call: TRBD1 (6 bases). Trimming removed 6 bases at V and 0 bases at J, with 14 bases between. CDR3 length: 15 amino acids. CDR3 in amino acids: CASSPTGKMNTEAFF. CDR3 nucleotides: TGTGCCAGCAGCCCCACAGGGAAAATGAACACTGAAGCTTTCTTT.

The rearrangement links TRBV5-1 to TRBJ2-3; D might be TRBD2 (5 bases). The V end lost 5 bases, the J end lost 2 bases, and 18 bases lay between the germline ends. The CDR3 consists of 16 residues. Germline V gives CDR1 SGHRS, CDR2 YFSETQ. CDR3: CASRNRGDPYTDTQYF. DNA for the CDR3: TGCGCCAGCAGAAATCGGGGTGATCCATACACAGATACGCAGTATTTT.

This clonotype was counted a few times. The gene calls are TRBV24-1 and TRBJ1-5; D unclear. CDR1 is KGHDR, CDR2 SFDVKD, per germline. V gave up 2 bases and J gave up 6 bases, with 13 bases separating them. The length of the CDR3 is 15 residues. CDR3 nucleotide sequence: TGTGCCACCAGTGATTCTGCGGGAGTCGGTCAGCCCCAGCATTTT. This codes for CATSDSAGVGQPQHF.

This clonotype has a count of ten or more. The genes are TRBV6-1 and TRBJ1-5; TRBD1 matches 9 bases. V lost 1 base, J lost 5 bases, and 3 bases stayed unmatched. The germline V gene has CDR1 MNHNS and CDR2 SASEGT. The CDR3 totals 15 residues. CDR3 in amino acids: CASSEDGQGYQPQHF. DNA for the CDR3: TGTGCCAGCAGTGAAGATGGACAGGGGTATCAGCCCCAGCATTTT.

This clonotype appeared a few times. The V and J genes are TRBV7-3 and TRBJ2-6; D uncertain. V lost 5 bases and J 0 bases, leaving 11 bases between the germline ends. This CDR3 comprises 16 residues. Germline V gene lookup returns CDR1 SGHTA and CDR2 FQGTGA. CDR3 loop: CASSPDGYSGANVLTF. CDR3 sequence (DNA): TGTGCCAGCAGCCCGGACGGTTACTCTGGGGCCAACGTCCTGACTTTC.

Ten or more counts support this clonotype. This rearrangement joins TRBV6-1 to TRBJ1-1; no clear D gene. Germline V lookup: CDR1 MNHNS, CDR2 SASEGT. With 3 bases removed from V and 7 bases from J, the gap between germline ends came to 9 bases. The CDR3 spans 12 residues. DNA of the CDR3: TGTGCCAGCAGTGAGCCGTGGGATGAAGCTTTCTTT. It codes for CASSEPWDEAFF.

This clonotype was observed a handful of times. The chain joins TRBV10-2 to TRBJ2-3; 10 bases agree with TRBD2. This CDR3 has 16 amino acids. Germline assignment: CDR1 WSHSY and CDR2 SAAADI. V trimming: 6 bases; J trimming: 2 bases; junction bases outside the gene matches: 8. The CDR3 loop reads CASRNLAGDITDTQYF. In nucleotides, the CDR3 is TGCGCCAGCAGGAACCTAGCGGGGGATATCACAGATACGCAGTATTTT.

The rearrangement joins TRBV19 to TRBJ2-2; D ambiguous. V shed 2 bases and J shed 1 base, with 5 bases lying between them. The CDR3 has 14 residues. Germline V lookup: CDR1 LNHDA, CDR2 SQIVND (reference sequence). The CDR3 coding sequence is TGTGCCAGTAGTATAATCGAGAACACCGGGGAGCTGTTTTTT. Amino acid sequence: CASSIIENTGELFF. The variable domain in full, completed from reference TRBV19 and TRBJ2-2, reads DGGITQSPKYLFRKEGQNVTLSCEQNLNHDAMYWYRQDPGQGLRLIYYSQIVNDFQKGDIAEGYSVSREKKESFPLTVTSAQKNPTAFYLCASSIIENTGELFFGEGSRLTVL.

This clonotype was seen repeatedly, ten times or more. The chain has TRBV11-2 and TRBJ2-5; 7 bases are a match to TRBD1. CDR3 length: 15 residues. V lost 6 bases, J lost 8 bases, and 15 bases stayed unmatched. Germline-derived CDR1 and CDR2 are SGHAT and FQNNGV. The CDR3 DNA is TGTGCCAGCAGACTGGGACAGATCGAGGGGAGAACCCAGTACTTC. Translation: CASRLGQIEGRTQYF. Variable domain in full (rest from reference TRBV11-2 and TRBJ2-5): EAGVAQSPRYKIIEKRQSVAFWCNPISGHATLYWYQQILGQGPKLLIQFQNNGVVDDSQLPKDRFSAERLKGVDSTLKIQPAKLEDSAVYLCASRLGQIEGRTQYFGPGTRLLVL.

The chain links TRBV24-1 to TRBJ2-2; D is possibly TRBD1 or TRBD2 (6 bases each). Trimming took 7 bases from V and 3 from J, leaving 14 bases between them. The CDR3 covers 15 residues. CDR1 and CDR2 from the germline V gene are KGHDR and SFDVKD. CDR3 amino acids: CATSRLGGDTGELFF. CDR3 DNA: TGTGCCACCAGCCGCCTGGGGGGCGACACCGGGGAGCTGTTTTTT.

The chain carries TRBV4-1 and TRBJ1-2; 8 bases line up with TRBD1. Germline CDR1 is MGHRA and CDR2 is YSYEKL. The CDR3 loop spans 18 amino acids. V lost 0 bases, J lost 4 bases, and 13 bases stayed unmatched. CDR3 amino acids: CASSQDLGDRGVTYGYTF. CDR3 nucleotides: TGCGCCAGCAGCCAAGATTTGGGAGACAGGGGCGTCACCTATGGCTACACCTTC.

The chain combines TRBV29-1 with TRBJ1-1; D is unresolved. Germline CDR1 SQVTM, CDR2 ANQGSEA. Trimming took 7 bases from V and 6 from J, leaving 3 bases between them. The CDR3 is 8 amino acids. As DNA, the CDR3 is TGCAGCGCTTCTGAAGCTTTCTTT. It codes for CSASEAFF.

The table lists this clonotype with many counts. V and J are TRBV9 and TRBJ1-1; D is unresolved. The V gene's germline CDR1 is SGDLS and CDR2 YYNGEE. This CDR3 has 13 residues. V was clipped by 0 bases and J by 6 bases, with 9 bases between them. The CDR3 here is CASSVGNGAEAFF. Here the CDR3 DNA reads TGTGCCAGCAGCGTAGGAAATGGGGCTGAAGCTTTCTTT.

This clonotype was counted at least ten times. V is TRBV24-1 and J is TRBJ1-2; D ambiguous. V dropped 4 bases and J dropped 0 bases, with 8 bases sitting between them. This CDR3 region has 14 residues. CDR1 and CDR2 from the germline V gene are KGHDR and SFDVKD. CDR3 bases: TGTGCCACCAGTGACTCCGGATCTAACTATGGCTACACCTTC. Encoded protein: CATSDSGSNYGYTF.

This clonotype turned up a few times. CDR3 loop: CASSIKGGADTEAFF. In DNA, the CDR3 is TGTGCCAGTAGTATTAAAGGGGGCGCGGACACTGAAGCTTTCTTT. The chain employs TRBV19 and TRBJ1-1; 7 bases match TRBD1. The junction had 7 bases not matched to a gene; V was cut back by 3 bases and J by 3 bases. Germline V gene data show CDR1 as LNHDA and CDR2 as SQIVND (reference sequence). The CDR3 consists of 15 residues.

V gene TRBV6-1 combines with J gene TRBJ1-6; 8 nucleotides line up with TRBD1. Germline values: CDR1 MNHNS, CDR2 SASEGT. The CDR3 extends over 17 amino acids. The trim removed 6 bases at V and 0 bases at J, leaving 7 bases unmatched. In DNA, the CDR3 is TGTGCCAGCAGGTCACCGGGACAGGACTCCTATAATTCACCCCTCCACTTT. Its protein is CASRSPGQDSYNSPLHF.

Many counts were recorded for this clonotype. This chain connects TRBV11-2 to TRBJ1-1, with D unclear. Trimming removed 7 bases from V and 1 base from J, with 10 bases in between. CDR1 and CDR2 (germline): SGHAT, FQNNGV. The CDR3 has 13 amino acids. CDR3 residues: CASTRARNTEAFF. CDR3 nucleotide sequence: TGTGCCAGCACCCGGGCGAGGAACACTGAAGCTTTCTTT.

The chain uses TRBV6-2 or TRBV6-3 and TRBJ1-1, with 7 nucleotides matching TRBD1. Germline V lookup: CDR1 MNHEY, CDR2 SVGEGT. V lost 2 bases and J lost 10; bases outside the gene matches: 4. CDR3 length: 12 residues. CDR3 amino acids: CASSYQTGRAFF. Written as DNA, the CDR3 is TGTGCCAGCAGTTACCAGACAGGGAGAGCTTTCTTT.

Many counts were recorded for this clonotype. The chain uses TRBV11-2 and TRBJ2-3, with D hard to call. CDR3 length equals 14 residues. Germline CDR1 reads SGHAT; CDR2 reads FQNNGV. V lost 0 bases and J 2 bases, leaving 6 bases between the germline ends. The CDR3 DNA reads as TGTGCCAGCAGCTTAGAATGGCCCACAGATACGCAGTATTTT. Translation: CASSLEWPTDTQYF.

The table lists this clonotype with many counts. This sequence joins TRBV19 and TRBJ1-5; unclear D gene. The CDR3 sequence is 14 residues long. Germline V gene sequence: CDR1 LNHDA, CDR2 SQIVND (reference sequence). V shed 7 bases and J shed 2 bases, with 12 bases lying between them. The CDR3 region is CASTIGQGNQPQHF. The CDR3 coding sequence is TGTGCCAGTACCATAGGTCAAGGCAATCAGCCCCAGCATTTT.

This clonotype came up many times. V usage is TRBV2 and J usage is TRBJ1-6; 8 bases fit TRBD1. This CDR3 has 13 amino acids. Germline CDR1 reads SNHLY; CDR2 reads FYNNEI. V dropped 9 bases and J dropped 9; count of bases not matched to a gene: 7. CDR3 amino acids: CASTGGRSSPLHF. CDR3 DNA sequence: TGTGCCAGTACAGGGGGTAGGTCTTCACCCCTCCACTTT.